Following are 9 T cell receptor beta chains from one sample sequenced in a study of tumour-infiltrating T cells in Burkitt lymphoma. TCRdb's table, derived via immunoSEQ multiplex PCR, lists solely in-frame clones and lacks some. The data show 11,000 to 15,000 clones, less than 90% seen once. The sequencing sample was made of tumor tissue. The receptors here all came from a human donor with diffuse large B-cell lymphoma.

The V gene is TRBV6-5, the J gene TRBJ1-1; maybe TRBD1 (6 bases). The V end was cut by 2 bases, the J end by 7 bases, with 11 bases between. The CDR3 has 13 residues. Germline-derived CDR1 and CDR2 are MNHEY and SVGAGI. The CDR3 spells CASSYKRTVEAFF. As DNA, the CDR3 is TGTGCCAGCAGTTACAAACGGACAGTTGAAGCTTTCTTT.

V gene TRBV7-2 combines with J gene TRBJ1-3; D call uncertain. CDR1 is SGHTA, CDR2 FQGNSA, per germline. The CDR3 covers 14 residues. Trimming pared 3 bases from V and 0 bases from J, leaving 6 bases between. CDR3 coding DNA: TGTGCCAGCAGCTTTCAGAGCTCTGGAAACACCATATATTTT. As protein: CASSFQSSGNTIYF.

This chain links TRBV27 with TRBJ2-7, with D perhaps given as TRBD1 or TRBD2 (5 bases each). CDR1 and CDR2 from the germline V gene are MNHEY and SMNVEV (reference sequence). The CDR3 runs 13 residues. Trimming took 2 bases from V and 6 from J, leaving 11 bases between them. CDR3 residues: CASSLQGALEQYF. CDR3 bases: TGTGCCAGCAGTTTACAGGGAGCACTCGAGCAGTACTTC.

The CDR3 bases are TGTGCCAGCAGCAAACAGGCAGAGCCCTACGAGCAGTACTTC. Translated: CASSKQAEPYEQYF. The rearrangement uses TRBV7-8 and TRBJ2-7; D perhaps matches TRBD1 (5 bases). The germline V gene encodes CDR1 SGHVS and CDR2 FQNEAQ. Trimming took 5 bases from V and 2 from J, leaving 13 bases between them. The CDR3 runs 14 residues.

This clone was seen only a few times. CDR3 nucleotide sequence: TGCAGCGTTGCTACGGACCCGAACACTGAAGCTTTCTTT. Amino acids: CSVATDPNTEAFF. This chain connects TRBV29-1 to TRBJ1-1, with D unresolved. Germline V gene data show CDR1 as SQVTM and CDR2 as ANQGSEA. The CDR3 is made up of 13 amino acids. V lost 4 bases to trimming and J lost 1 base, with 10 bases between them.

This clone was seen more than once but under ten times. For the CDR3, the DNA is TGTGCCAGCAGCTTAGGGACTAGTAATGAAAAACTGTTTTTT. Translation gives CASSLGTSNEKLFF. This chain links TRBV11-2 with TRBJ1-4; D not resolved. Deletions cut 1 base from V and 4 bases from J, with 7 bases between. This CDR3 region has 14 residues. The germline V gene encodes CDR1 SGHAT and CDR2 FQNNGV.

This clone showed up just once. The CDR3 sequence: CASSPPGAETQYF. In DNA, the CDR3 is TGTGCCAGCTCACCACCTGGGGCGGAGACCCAGTACTTC. The chain employs TRBV18 and TRBJ2-5, with D possibly matching TRBD1 (5 bases). The length of the CDR3 is 13 residues. Germline V lookup: CDR1 KGHSH, CDR2 LQKENI. The V end lost 0 bases, the J end lost 5 bases, and 7 bases lay between the germline ends.

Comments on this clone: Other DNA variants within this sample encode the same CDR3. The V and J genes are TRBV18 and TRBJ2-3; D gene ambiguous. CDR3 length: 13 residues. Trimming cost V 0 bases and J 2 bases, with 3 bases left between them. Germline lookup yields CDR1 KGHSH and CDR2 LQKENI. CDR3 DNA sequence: TGTGCCAGCTCACCACCGGTCACAGATACGCAGTATTTT. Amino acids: CASSPPVTDTQYF.

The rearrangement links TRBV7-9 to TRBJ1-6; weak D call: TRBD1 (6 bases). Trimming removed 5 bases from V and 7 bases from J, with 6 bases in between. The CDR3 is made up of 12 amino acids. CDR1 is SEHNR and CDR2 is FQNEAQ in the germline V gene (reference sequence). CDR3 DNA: TGTGCCAGCAGCGGACAGAATTCACCCCTCCACTTT. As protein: CASSGQNSPLHF.